The clone carrying this T cell receptor (beta chain) has just one count. No antigen is known for it. Trimming stripped 0 bases from V and 7 bases from J, with 7 bases between. CDR3 length: 12 amino acids. Germline CDR1 reads GTSNPN; CDR2 reads SVGIG (reference sequence). This sample is drawn from a study of cytomegalovirus exposure and HLA in healthy donors. Study information: Tens of millions of unique TCRs, all from HLA-typed donors, were included in an early release of the data. General observations from the study: Sequencing artifact likely explains a cluster of highly shared sequence variants. HLA alleles were associated with some 16,000 TCR beta sequences in a later analysis at 0.05 false discovery rate. Earlier results showed most TCR beta V segments being productive about 87% or about 30% of the time.

The primer mix had 60 Vbeta and 13 Jbeta primers. Here immunoSEQ multiplex PCR was the method, and the copy in TCRdb shows in-frame clones only, minus some. The table lists more than 90,000 clones, roughly 68% of them singletons. Material for sequencing was PBMCs. The clonotype was recovered from a woman aged 25 to 39 in good health and CMV-seronegative. V usage is TRBV30 and J usage is TRBJ1-5; D gene unclear. CDR3 in amino acids: CAWSVNGQPQHF. Written as DNA, the CDR3 is TGTGCCTGGAGTGTAAACGGGCAGCCCCAGCATTTT.